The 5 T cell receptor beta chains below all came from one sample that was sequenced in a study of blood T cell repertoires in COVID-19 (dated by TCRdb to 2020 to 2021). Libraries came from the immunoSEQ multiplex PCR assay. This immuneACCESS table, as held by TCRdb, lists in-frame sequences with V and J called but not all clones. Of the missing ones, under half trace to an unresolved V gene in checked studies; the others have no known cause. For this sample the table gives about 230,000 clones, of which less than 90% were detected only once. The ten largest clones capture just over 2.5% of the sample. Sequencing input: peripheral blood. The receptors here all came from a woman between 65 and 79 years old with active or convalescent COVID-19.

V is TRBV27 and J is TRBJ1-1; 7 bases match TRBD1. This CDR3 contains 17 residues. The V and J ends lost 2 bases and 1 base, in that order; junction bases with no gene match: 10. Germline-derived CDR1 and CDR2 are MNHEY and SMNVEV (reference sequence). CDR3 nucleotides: TGTGCCAGCAGTTTACAGGGGGTTCAAGGATGGAACACTGAAGCTTTCTTT. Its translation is CASSLQGVQGWNTEAFF.

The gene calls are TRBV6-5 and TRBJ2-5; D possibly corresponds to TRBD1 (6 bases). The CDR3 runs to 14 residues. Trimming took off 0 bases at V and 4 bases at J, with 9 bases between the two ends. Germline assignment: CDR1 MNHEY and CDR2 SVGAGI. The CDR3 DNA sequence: TGTGCCAGCAGTTACTCGATAGGGGGAGAGACCCAGTACTTC. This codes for CASSYSIGGETQYF.

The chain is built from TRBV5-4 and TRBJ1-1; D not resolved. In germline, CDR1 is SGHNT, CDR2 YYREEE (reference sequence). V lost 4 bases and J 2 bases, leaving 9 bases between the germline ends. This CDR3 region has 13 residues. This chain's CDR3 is CASSRGINTEAFF. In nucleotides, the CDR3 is TGTGCCAGCAGCCGTGGCATCAACACTGAAGCTTTCTTT.

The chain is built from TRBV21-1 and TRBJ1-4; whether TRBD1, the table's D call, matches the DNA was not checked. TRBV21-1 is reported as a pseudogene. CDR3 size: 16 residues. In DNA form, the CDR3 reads TGTGCCAGCAGCGCAGCGGACAGGGGTAATCGGGAAAAACTGTTTTTT. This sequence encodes CASSAADRGNREKLFF.

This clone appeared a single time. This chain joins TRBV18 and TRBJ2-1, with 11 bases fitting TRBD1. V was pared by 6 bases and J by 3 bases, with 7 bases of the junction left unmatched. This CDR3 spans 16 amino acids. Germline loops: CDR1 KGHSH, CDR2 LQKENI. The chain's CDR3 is CASSGGQGAIYNEQFF. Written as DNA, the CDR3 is TGTGCCAGCTCGGGCGGACAGGGGGCAATCTACAATGAGCAGTTCTTC.